The 17 T cell receptor beta chains below were found in one sample sequenced in a study of cytomegalovirus exposure and HLA in healthy donors. 60 Vbeta and 13 Jbeta primers were used in PCR. This table comes from immunoSEQ multiplex PCR, and its TCRdb copy is limited to in-frame clones, with some not included. The sample lists 70,000 to 95,000 clones, more than 80% seen once, with under 2% in the top ten. The material sequenced was PBMCs. These receptors were collected from a woman in her 30s in good health and CMV-seronegative.

This chain joins TRBV10-2 and TRBJ2-2, with D tentatively TRBD2 (5 bases). Trimming took off 10 bases at V and 3 bases at J, with 21 bases between the two ends. This CDR3 is 16 amino acids long. The V gene's germline CDR1 is WSHSY and CDR2 SAAADI. The CDR3 spells CATTWELAAYTGELFF. The CDR3 DNA sequence: TGCGCCACTACGTGGGAGCTAGCCGCTTACACCGGGGAGCTGTTTTTT.

V gene TRBV7-9 combines with J gene TRBJ2-7, with 8 bases matching TRBD1. Germline V gives CDR1 SEHNR, CDR2 FQNEAQ (reference sequence). The V gene end was trimmed by 5 bases and the J gene end by 1 base; junction bases not matched to a gene: 10. This CDR3 region has 16 residues. The DNA of the CDR3 is TGTGCCAGCAGCACCCGACAGGGGCCTCTTTCCTACGAGCAGTACTTC. It specifies CASSTRQGPLSYEQYF.

This rearrangement joins TRBV28 to TRBJ1-1, with 7 bases aligning to TRBD1. J lost 5 bases, V lost 6 bases, and 15 bases had no gene match. The CDR3 spans 16 residues. Germline values: CDR1 MDHEN, CDR2 SYDVKM. The CDR3 here is CASSLFTTGSGTEAFF. The CDR3 nucleotides are TGTGCCAGCAGCCTTTTCACGACAGGGAGTGGGACTGAAGCTTTCTTT.

This clone was detected only once. The CDR3 DNA reads as TGTGCCAGCAGTTCGGCGGATTCGAATGAAAAACTGTTTTTT. Protein: CASSSADSNEKLFF. V usage is TRBV28 and J usage is TRBJ1-4, with D unresolved. V was trimmed by 4 bases and J by 5 bases, leaving 11 bases between them. The germline CDR1 and CDR2 sequences are MDHEN and SYDVKM. This CDR3 region has 14 residues. The full variable domain, in which reference TRBV28 and TRBJ1-4 provide the parts outside the CDR3, is DVKVTQSSRYLVKRTGEKVFLECVQDMDHENMFWYRQDPGLGLRLIYFSYDVKMKEKGDIPEGYSVSREKKERFSLILESASTNQTSMYLCASSSADSNEKLFFGSGTQLSVL.

V is TRBV7-6 and J is TRBJ2-7; possibly TRBD1 for D (6 bases). CDR1 and CDR2 (germline): SGHVS, FNYEAQ. Trimming stripped 3 bases from V and 5 bases from J, with 11 bases between. CDR3 size: 13 residues. The CDR3 nucleotides read TGTGCCAGCAGCTTTGGGGGCGGCAACGAGCAGTACTTC. Its translation: CASSFGGGNEQYF.

The rearrangement uses TRBV11-2 and TRBJ2-5; 12 positions match TRBD2. V shed 3 bases and J 4 bases; nucleotides not matched to a gene: 9. The CDR3 totals 17 residues. CDR1 and CDR2 from the germline V gene are SGHAT and FQNNGV. The CDR3 DNA reads TGTGCCAGCAGCTTCTTAAGGACTAGCGGGATTGGAGAGACCCAGTACTTC. Translation: CASSFLRTSGIGETQYF.

V gene TRBV27 combines with J gene TRBJ1-1; no definite D call. The CDR3 runs 11 residues. The V and J ends lost 7 bases and 0 bases respectively, with 3 bases between them. CDR1 is MNHEY, CDR2 SMNVEV, per germline (reference sequence). For the CDR3, the DNA is TGTGCCAGCATCTTGAACACTGAAGCTTTCTTT. Its protein is CASILNTEAFF.

The J gene is TRBJ2-3, the V gene TRBV27, with 7 bases identical to TRBD2. CDR3 size: 17 residues. Trimming took 0 bases from V and 1 from J; bases not matched to a gene: 7. Germline values: CDR1 MNHEY, CDR2 SMNVEV (reference sequence). DNA for the CDR3: TGTGCCAGCAGTTTATCGTTCTGGGCGGGAGGCACAGATACGCAGTATTTT. Its protein product is CASSLSFWAGGTDTQYF.

This clone was seen just once. The V and J genes are TRBV19 and TRBJ2-1, with TRBD2 identical over 7 bases. The V gene end was trimmed by 1 base and the J gene end by 4 bases; junction bases not matched to a gene: 10. The CDR3 totals 17 residues. Germline V gene data show CDR1 as LNHDA and CDR2 as SQIVND (reference sequence). CDR3 sequence (DNA): TGTGCCAGTAGTATAGTCGGGGGAGGGATATTATACAATGAGCAGTTCTTC. Protein sequence: CASSIVGGGILYNEQFF. The full variable domain, completed using reference TRBV19 and TRBJ2-1, is DGGITQSPKYLFRKEGQNVTLSCEQNLNHDAMYWYRQDPGQGLRLIYYSQIVNDFQKGDIAEGYSVSREKKESFPLTVTSAQKNPTAFYLCASSIVGGGILYNEQFFGPGTRLTVL.

The rearrangement joins TRBV28 to TRBJ2-6, with TRBD1 as a possible D gene (6 bases). CDR1 is MDHEN, CDR2 SYDVKM, per germline. Trimming cost V 6 bases and J 14 bases, with 14 bases left between them. CDR3 size: 12 residues. The DNA of the CDR3 is TGTGCCAGCAGCCCCCCAACAGGGATCCTGACTTTC. Protein: CASSPPTGILTF.

The V gene is TRBV2, the J gene TRBJ2-1; 10 nucleotides line up with TRBD1. This CDR3 spans 15 amino acids. CDR1 is SNHLY and CDR2 is FYNNEI in the germline V gene. Trimming took 6 bases from V and 3 from J; bases not matched to a gene: 5. CDR3 nucleotides: TGTGCCAGCAGGGCGGACAGGGGGAGCTACAATGAGCAGTTCTTC. Residues: CASRADRGSYNEQFF.

The chain is built from TRBV6-5 and TRBJ2-1; D is undetermined. CDR1 and CDR2 (germline): MNHEY, SVGAGI. V was clipped by 7 bases and J by 4 bases, with 17 bases between them. The CDR3 extends over 15 amino acids. The CDR3, as DNA: TGTGCCAGCAATCCCTCTGGGTCGAGGTACAATGAGCAGTTCTTC. Its protein product is CASNPSGSRYNEQFF.

In this sample, this clone turned up a few times. The chain carries TRBV10-1 and TRBJ2-7, with 8 bases that match TRBD1. The CDR3 extends over 13 amino acids. Germline V gene lookup returns CDR1 WNHNN and CDR2 SYGVQD (reference sequence). V lost 6 bases and J lost 5; bases outside the gene matches: 6. This chain's CDR3 is CASSRQGFDEQYF. Here the CDR3 DNA reads TGCGCCAGCAGCCGACAGGGGTTCGACGAGCAGTACTTC.

The chain uses TRBV19 and TRBJ1-1, with 8 bases matching TRBD1. The V gene's germline CDR1 is LNHDA and CDR2 SQIVND (reference sequence). The CDR3 is made up of 14 amino acids. After removal of 4 bases from V and 1 base from J, the junction contained 2 bases not matched to a gene. In DNA form, the CDR3 reads TGTGCCAGTAGTAGAGGACAGGGGAACACTGAAGCTTTCTTT. Residues: CASSRGQGNTEAFF.

The V gene is TRBV13, the J gene TRBJ2-3; 7 bases are a match to TRBD2. Germline CDR1 PRHDT, CDR2 FYEKMQ (reference sequence). The CDR3 is made up of 16 amino acids. V trimming: 4 bases; J trimming: 2 bases; junction bases outside the gene matches: 9. The CDR3 coding sequence is TGTGCCAGCAGCTCACAGCGGGATAAGTACACAGATACGCAGTATTTT. Amino acid sequence: CASSSQRDKYTDTQYF.

The chain carries TRBV5-8 and TRBJ2-5; TRBD2 matches 12 bases. The V segment lost 3 bases and the J segment 5 bases; nucleotides outside the gene matches: 5. Germline V CDR1 and CDR2: SGHTS, YDEGEE. The CDR3 has 15 amino acids. Here the CDR3 DNA reads TGTGCCAGCAGCTACCCCCTAGCGGGAGGGGAGACCCAGTACTTC. Its protein product is CASSYPLAGGETQYF.

The CDR3: CASSVTGQVYEQYF. In DNA form, the CDR3 reads TGTGCCAGCAGCGTAACGGGACAGGTCTACGAGCAGTACTTC. The chain links TRBV9 to TRBJ2-7; 8 bases align to TRBD1. Germline CDR1 is SGDLS and CDR2 is YYNGEE. The CDR3 totals 14 residues. The ends lost 1 base at V and 3 bases at J; junction bases unmatched: 3.